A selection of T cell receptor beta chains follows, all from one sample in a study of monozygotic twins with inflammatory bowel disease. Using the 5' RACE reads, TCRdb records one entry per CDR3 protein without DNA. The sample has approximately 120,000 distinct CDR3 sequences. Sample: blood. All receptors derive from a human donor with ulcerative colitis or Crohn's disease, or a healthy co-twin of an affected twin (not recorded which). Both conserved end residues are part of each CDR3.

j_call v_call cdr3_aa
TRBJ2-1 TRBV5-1 CASSLDPMGLYNEQFF
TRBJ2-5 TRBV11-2 CASRRTQETQYF
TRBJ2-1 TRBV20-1 CSALESGLASYNEQFF
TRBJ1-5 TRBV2 CASSVEMGSNQPQHF
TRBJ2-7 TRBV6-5 CASVRGGSEYEQYF
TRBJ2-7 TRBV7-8 CASSLNRLAGVEQYF
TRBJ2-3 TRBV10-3 CATKGSPDTQYF
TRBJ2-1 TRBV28 CASSLEEGTRFF
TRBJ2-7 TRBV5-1 CASSLARFDEQYF
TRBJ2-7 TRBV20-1 CSASSTGTGSSYEQYF
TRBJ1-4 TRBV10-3 CAIQASTNEKLFF
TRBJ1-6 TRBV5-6 CASSLVSGSSYNSPLHF
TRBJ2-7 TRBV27 CASSLKDRGYEQYF
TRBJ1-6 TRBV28 CASSLRDRFSSPLHF
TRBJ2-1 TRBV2 CASSVLADEQFF
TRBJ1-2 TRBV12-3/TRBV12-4 CAIDIAGIENGYTF
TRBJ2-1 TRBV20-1 CSARDGTGGYTGFGRIEQFF
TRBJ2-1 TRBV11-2 CASSLELGPYNEQFF
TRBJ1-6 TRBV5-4 CASSLGAWGSSYNSPLHF
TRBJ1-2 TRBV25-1 CASSSAASPYGYTF
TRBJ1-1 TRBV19 CASRGGDTEAFF
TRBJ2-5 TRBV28 CASTMGSPPVTQYF
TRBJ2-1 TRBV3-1 CASSHAMLDPFF
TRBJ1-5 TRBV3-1 CASSQGDSQPQHF
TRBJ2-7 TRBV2 CASRYTGGEQYF
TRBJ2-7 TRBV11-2 CASSSSDRGLTYEQYF
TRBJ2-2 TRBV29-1 CSVDGNTGELFF
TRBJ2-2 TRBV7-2 CASSLNARSSTGELFF
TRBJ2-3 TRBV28 CASSTPVEFLDTQYF
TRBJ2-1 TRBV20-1 CSARGSRLYNEQFF
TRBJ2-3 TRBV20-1 CSAKTSGGYLDTQYF
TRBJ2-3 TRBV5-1 CASSQGLAGPDTQYF
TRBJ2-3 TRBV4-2 CASSQDWASGIDTQYF
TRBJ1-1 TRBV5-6 CASSLLYLGTEAFF
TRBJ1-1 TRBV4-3 CASSQDIGGTEAFF
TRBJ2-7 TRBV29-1 CSVQSGGGAYEQYF
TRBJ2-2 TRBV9 CASSIAVIGELFF
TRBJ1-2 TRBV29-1 CSVVDIRRGYTF
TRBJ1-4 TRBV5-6 CASSLRDREPDEKLFF
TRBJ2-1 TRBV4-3 CASSQRTSGRVRDEQFF
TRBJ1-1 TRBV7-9 CASSRRGTANTEAFF
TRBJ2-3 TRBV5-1 CASSLNDGTDTQYF
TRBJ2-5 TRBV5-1 CASSSTGEQETQYF
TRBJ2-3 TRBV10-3 CAIGIAGGPSTDTQYF
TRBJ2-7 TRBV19 CASSMGVSYEQYF
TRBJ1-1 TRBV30 CAWRDRVTEAFF
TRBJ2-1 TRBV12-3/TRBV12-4 CASNPGTSGRRDEQFF
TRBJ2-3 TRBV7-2 CASSPDRATDTQYF
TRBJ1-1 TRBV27 CASRRGRGSIEAFF
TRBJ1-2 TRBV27 CASSPLSGVGGYTF
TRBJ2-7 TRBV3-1 CASSQDPWTHEQYF